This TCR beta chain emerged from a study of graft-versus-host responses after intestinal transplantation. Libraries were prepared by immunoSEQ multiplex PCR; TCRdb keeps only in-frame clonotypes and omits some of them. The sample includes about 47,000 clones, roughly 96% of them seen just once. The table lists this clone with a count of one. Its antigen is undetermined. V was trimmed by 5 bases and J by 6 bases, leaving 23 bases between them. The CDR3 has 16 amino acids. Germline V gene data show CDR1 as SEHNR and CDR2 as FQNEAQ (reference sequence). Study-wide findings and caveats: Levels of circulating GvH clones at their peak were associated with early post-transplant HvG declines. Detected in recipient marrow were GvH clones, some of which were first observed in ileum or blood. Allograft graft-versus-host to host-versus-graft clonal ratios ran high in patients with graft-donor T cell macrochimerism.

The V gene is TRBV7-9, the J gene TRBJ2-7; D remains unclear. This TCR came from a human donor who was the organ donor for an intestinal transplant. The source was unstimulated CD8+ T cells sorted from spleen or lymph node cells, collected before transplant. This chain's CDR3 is CASSRSSGEPYFEQYF. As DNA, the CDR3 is TGTGCCAGCAGCCGCTCCTCGGGTGAACCCTACTTCGAGCAGTACTTC.